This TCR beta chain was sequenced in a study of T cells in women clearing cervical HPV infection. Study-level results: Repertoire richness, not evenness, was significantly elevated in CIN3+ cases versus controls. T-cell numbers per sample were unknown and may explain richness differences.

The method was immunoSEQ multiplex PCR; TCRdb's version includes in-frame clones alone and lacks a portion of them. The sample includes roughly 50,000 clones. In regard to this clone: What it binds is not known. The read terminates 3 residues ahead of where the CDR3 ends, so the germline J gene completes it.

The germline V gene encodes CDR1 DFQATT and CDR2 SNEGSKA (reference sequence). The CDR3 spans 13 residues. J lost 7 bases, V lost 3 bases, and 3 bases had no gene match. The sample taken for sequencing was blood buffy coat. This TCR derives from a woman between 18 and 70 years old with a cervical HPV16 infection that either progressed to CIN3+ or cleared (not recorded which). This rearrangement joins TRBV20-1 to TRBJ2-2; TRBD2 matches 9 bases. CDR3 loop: CSASGTSNGELFF. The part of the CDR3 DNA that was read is TGCAGTGCTAGTGGGACTAGCAACGGGGAG.